The 2 T cell receptor beta chains presented below share a single source sample, sequenced in a study of molecular identifiers for immune sequencing clone quantification. TCRdb processed the PCR reads anew with MiXCR; each CDR3 protein has one entry. This table holds hundreds of thousands of distinct CDR3 sequences, around 20% found once. The sample comprised naive CD8+ T cells from blood, with Jurkat cell RNA spiked in. Sample subset: FACS-sorted CD8+CD4-CCR7+CD45RA+ naive T cells. The source of these receptors is a human donor in good health. Some libraries in this study had Jurkat cell RNA spiked in.

This clonotype was seen only a few times. The chain carries TRBV12-3 or TRBV12-4 and TRBJ2-5; unclear D gene. This CDR3 is 15 amino acids long. V was shortened by 7 bases and J by 2 bases, with 17 bases between the two germline ends. The CDR3 DNA reads as TGTGCCAGCACCACGACACGCGGAATACAAGAGACCCAGTACTTC. Translation gives CASTTTRGIQETQYF.

This clonotype was detected a few times. This chain uses TRBV10-3 with TRBJ2-7; a weak D match, TRBD2 (6 bases). The CDR3 is 13 residues long. The V gene lost 10 bases and the J gene lost 7 bases, with 20 bases spanning the gap. CDR1 is ENHRY and CDR2 is SYGVKD in the germline V gene. CDR3 nucleotides: TGTGCCACCCGAGGCGGGGCGCAGGGTGAGCAGTACTTC. Protein product: CATRGGAQGEQYF.